The table lists the clone carrying this T cell receptor beta chain with many counts. As yet, its antigen is unknown. The data belong to a study of T cell repertoires in cytomegalovirus infection. Study-wide context: Signatures in public TCR beta sequences pointed to both CMV infection and matching HLA type. General study results and limits: The response measured ex vivo was dominated by TCR beta clonotypes (HLA-C-restricted and CMV-specific).

The V and J ends lost 5 bases and 10 bases respectively, with 15 bases between them. The V gene's germline CDR1 is MNHEY and CDR2 SMNVEV (reference sequence). The CDR3 spans 13 residues. TCRdb called the reads again in MiXCR, with one record for every CDR3 protein. The data hold under 800,000 distinct CDR3 sequences, with approximately 25% observed a single time. Material: CD8+ T cells from PBMCs. V and J are TRBV27 and TRBJ2-1, with D perhaps given as TRBD1 or TRBD2 (6 bases each). The source of this sequence is a human donor in good health (CMV status not recorded). Some clones in this sample may be carry-over from other donors' samples. The CDR3 nucleotides are TGTGCCAGCAGTCCCCGGGGGCCGGGGGAGCAGTTCTTC. This translates into CASSPRGPGEQFF.